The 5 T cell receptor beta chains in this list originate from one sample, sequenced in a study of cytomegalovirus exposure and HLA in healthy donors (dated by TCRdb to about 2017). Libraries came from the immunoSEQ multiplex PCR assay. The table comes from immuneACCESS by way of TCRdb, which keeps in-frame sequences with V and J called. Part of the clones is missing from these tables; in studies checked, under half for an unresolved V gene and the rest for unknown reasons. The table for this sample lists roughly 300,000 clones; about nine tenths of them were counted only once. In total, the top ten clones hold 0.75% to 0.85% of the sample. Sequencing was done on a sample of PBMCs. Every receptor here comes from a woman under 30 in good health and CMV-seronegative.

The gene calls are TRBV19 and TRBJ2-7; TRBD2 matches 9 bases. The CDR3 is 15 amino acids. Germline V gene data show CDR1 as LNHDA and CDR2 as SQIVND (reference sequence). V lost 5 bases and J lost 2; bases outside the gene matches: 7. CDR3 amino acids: CASSGGGRAAYEQYF. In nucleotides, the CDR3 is TGTGCCAGTAGTGGGGGCGGGAGGGCCGCCTACGAGCAGTACTTC.

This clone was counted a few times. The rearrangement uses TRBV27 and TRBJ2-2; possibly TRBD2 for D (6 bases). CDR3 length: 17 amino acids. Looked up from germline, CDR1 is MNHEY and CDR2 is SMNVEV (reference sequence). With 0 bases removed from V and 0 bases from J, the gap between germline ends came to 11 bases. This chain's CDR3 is CASSLSSTGANTGELFF. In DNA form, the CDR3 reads TGTGCCAGCAGTTTATCGAGTACGGGGGCGAACACCGGGGAGCTGTTTTTT.

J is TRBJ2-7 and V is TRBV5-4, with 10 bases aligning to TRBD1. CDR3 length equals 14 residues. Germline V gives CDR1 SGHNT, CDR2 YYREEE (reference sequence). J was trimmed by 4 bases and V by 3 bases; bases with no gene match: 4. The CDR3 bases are TGTGCCAGCAGCTCCGGGACAGGGGAATACGAGCAGTACTTC. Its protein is CASSSGTGEYEQYF.

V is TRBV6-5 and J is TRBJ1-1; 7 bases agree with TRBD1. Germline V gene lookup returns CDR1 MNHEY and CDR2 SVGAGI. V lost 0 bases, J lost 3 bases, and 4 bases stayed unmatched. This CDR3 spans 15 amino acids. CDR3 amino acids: CASSYSSRGYTEAFF. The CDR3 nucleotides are TGTGCCAGCAGTTACTCGAGCAGGGGGTACACTGAAGCTTTCTTT.

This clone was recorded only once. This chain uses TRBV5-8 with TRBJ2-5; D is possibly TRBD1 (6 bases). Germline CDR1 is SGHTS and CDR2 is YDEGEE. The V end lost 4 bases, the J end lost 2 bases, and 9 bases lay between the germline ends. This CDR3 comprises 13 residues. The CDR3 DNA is TGTGCCAGCAGCCTGGACAGACAAGAGACCCAGTACTTC. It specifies CASSLDRQETQYF.